This passage covers 2 T cell receptor beta chains from one sample sequenced in a study of blood T cell repertoires in COVID-19. Profiled with immunoSEQ multiplex PCR; TCRdb holds only in-frame clones, not every one. The table lists under 95,000 clones, 91% of them singletons. Sequenced: peripheral blood. The receptors derive from a man in his fifties or sixties with COVID-19, enrolled during active disease.

The genes are TRBV7-3 and TRBJ2-1; perhaps TRBD2 as D (6 bases). This CDR3 region has 15 residues. Germline CDR1 SGHTA, CDR2 FQGTGA. V was clipped by 3 bases and J by 5 bases, with 14 bases between them. The CDR3 here is CASSFGGARNNEQFF. DNA of the CDR3: TGTGCCAGCAGCTTCGGGGGAGCAAGGAACAATGAGCAGTTCTTC.

The DNA of the CDR3 is TGTGCCAGCAGCCAAGATTGGCAGAACCCCCTCCACTTT. Translated: CASSQDWQNPLHF. This sequence joins TRBV3-1 (or the pseudogene TRBV3-2) and TRBJ1-6, with D unresolved. Looked up from germline, CDR1 is LGHDT and CDR2 is YNNKEL (reference sequence). The CDR3 has 13 amino acids. The V gene lost 0 bases and the J gene lost 13 bases, with 10 bases spanning the gap.